The 27 T cell receptor beta chains below were found in one sample sequenced in a study of blood T cells in healthy people across ages. Alongside a J-beta primer mix, a sample-barcoded 5' primer served in a second PCR lasting about 6 to 12 cycles. TCRdb re-derived calls from the 5' RACE reads in MiXCR, one entry per CDR3 protein. The sample lists about 680,000 distinct CDR3 sequences; 49% were seen once. Source material: blood. The receptors were gathered from a woman aged 60-75 years in good health.

This clonotype was recorded a few times. The chain is built from TRBV7-3 and TRBJ1-2, with D uncertain. From germline, CDR1 is SGHTA and CDR2 FQGTGA. Trimming stripped 3 bases from V and 7 bases from J, with 12 bases between. This CDR3 region has 13 residues. Here the CDR3 DNA reads TGTGCCAGCAGCTTGGACCGGGTGGCTGGCTACACCTTC. The encoded protein is CASSLDRVAGYTF.

The CDR3: CAIRGHYTGELFF. CDR3 bases: TGTGCCATCCGAGGACACTACACCGGGGAGCTGTTTTTT. The J gene is TRBJ2-2, the V gene TRBV6-6, with D possibly being TRBD1 (5 bases). The germline V gene encodes CDR1 MNHNY and CDR2 SVGAGI (reference sequence). This CDR3 comprises 13 residues. V dropped 10 bases and J dropped 3 bases, with 12 bases sitting between them.

The CDR3 is CASSFSGAADTQYF. As DNA, the CDR3 is TGTGCCAGCAGCTTTAGCGGGGCCGCAGATACGCAGTATTTT. The chain carries TRBV11-2 and TRBJ2-3; 8 nucleotides line up with TRBD2. This CDR3 has 14 amino acids. Germline values: CDR1 SGHAT, CDR2 FQNNGV. J gave up 4 bases and V 3 bases, and 3 bases lay outside the gene matches.

This clonotype was seen a handful of times. This chain uses TRBV10-3 with TRBJ2-3, with TRBD2 as a possible D gene (7 bases). V was clipped by 10 bases and J by 6 bases, with 14 bases between them. CDR1 and CDR2 (germline): ENHRY, SYGVKD. The CDR3 consists of 12 residues. The CDR3 reads CANGEGGDTQYF. Here the CDR3 DNA reads TGTGCCAATGGCGAGGGGGGGGATACGCAGTATTTT.

This clonotype was counted between two and nine times. The genes are TRBV20-1 and TRBJ2-3; no clear D. The CDR3 is made up of 14 amino acids. Germline CDR1 is DFQATT and CDR2 is SNEGSKA (reference sequence). V lost 0 bases and J 3 bases, leaving 10 bases between the germline ends. The CDR3 protein is CSARDQRSTDTQYF. CDR3 nucleotide sequence: TGCAGTGCTAGAGATCAGAGGAGTACAGATACGCAGTATTTT.

There are a few counts of this clonotype. This chain joins TRBV3-1 and TRBJ2-7, with TRBD2 identical over 8 bases. The CDR3 extends over 16 amino acids. Germline V gives CDR1 LGHDT, CDR2 YNNKEL (reference sequence). The junction had 15 bases not matched to a gene; V was cut back by 4 bases and J by 7 bases. The DNA for the CDR3 is TGTGCCAGCAGCCCCATAGCGGGGACGAGTTACAATGAGCAGTACTTC. It yields the protein CASSPIAGTSYNEQYF.

The genes are TRBV3-1 and TRBJ1-5; D gene uncertain. The length of the CDR3 is 14 residues. Germline CDR1 reads LGHDT; CDR2 reads YNNKEL (reference sequence). V lost 0 bases to trimming and J lost 6 bases, with 9 bases between them. This CDR3 is CASSQDQAGQPQHF. In DNA form, the CDR3 reads TGTGCCAGCAGCCAAGATCAGGCCGGTCAGCCCCAGCATTTT.

This clonotype was counted a single time. This chain uses TRBV24-1 with TRBJ2-1; a possible D gene is TRBD1 (6 bases). Germline CDR1 KGHDR, CDR2 SFDVKD. The CDR3 sequence is 15 residues long. Trimming shortened V by 3 bases and J by 6 bases, and 14 bases separated the two germline ends. DNA of the CDR3: TGTGCCACCAGTGATCCGGGACAAAGCCTCAATGAGCAGTTCTTC. The encoded protein is CATSDPGQSLNEQFF.

This clonotype was seen a handful of times. The V and J genes are TRBV29-1 and TRBJ2-3; D unclear. Germline V gene sequence: CDR1 SQVTM, CDR2 ANQGSEA. With 4 bases removed from V and 5 bases from J, the gap between germline ends came to 16 bases. The CDR3 is 14 residues long. CDR3 sequence reads: CSVVAQSREDTQYF. CDR3 sequence (DNA): TGCAGCGTTGTAGCTCAGAGCCGCGAAGATACGCAGTATTTT.

This clonotype has just one count. The chain combines TRBV29-1 with TRBJ1-5; D ambiguous. Germline V lookup: CDR1 SQVTM, CDR2 ANQGSEA. The CDR3 loop spans 13 amino acids. Between the trimmed V and J ends, which lost 2 bases and 7 bases, there was a span of 12 bases. This CDR3 reads CSVETAVGQPQHF. The CDR3 nucleotides are TGCAGCGTTGAAACGGCAGTAGGGCAGCCCCAGCATTTT.

The chain uses TRBV4-3 and TRBJ2-6; tentative D call: TRBD1 (6 bases). The V end was cut by 3 bases, the J end by 4 bases, with 16 bases between. Germline V gene data show CDR1 as LGHNA and CDR2 as YSLEER. CDR3 length: 17 amino acids. This chain's CDR3 is CASSQMTQGWGANVLTF. CDR3 sequence (DNA): TGCGCCAGCAGCCAGATGACCCAGGGGTGGGGGGCCAACGTCCTGACTTTC.

J is TRBJ2-5 and V is TRBV29-1, with TRBD1 as a possible D gene (6 bases). The DNA end is a closer match to TRBJ2-7, so the J assignment may be wrong. This CDR3 comprises 13 residues. Germline CDR1 and CDR2: SQVTM and ANQGSEA. The CDR3: CSARQAEGGEQYF. CDR3 DNA: TGCAGCGCCCGACAGGCAGAGGGTGGCGAGCAGTACTTC.

This clonotype appeared once. V usage is TRBV20-1 and J usage is TRBJ2-1; TRBD2 aligns across 9 bases. After removal of 3 bases from V and 0 bases from J, the junction contained 15 bases not matched to a gene. The CDR3 loop spans 19 amino acids. Germline-derived CDR1 and CDR2 are DFQATT and SNEGSKA (reference sequence). The CDR3 bases are TGCAGTGCTAGGCCCAAACTAGCGGGTAAAGGAAGCTCCTACAATGAGCAGTTCTTC. This gives the protein CSARPKLAGKGSSYNEQFF.

In this sample, this clonotype turned up a few times. The chain recombines TRBV7-2 with TRBJ2-2, with D hard to call. The V gene's germline CDR1 is SGHTA and CDR2 FQGNSA. Trimming cost V 1 base and J 4 bases, with 7 bases left between them. The CDR3 runs 14 residues. CDR3 nucleotide sequence: TGTGCCAGCAGCTTAGGGATCGGCACCGGGGAGCTGTTTTTT. This translates into CASSLGIGTGELFF.

V is TRBV2 and J is TRBJ1-1; D call uncertain. CDR3 length: 14 residues. CDR1 and CDR2 (germline): SNHLY, FYNNEI. V was pared by 4 bases and J by 3 bases, with 12 bases between. This chain's CDR3 is CASSAPGVDTEAFF. The CDR3 nucleotides read TGTGCCAGCAGTGCCCCCGGGGTGGACACTGAAGCTTTCTTT.

This clonotype came up once. V gene TRBV2 combines with J gene TRBJ2-7; either TRBD1 or TRBD2 may fit D (5 bases each). The CDR3 extends over 13 amino acids. The V end was cut by 7 bases, the J end by 0 bases, with 10 bases between. From germline, CDR1 is SNHLY and CDR2 FYNNEI. The CDR3 bases are TGTGCCAGCACCGGGACCTACTCCTACGAGCAGTACTTC. Translation: CASTGTYSYEQYF. The full variable domain, completed using reference TRBV2 and TRBJ2-7, is EPEVTQTPSHQVTQMGQEVILRCVPISNHLYFYWYRQILGQKVEFLVSFYNNEISEKSEIFDDQFSVERPDGSNFTLKIRSTKLEDSAMYFCASTGTYSYEQYFGPGTRLTVT.

The V and J genes are TRBV18 and TRBJ2-3; possibly TRBD1 for D (5 bases). The CDR3 spans 13 residues. Per germline, CDR1 KGHSH and CDR2 LQKENI. V lost 3 bases, J lost 3 bases, and 7 bases lay in between. DNA for the CDR3: TGTGCCAGCTCACCCCGACAGACAGATACGCAGTATTTT. It is translated as CASSPRQTDTQYF.

The rearrangement uses TRBV5-1 and TRBJ1-4, with D tentatively TRBD1 (5 bases). Trimming took off 0 bases at V and 13 bases at J, with 22 bases between the two ends. Germline V gene sequence: CDR1 SGHRS, CDR2 YFSETQ. The length of the CDR3 is 16 residues. The CDR3 protein is CASSLEPGRKLNGLFF. The CDR3 nucleotides read TGCGCCAGCAGCTTGGAACCGGGGCGAAAATTAAATGGACTGTTTTTT.

This sequence joins TRBV10-3 and TRBJ1-1, with 8 bases lining up with TRBD1. Germline trimming cut 1 base from V and 5 bases from J; bases unmatched to any gene: 6. The germline V gene has CDR1 ENHRY and CDR2 SYGVKD. The CDR3 is made up of 15 amino acids. CDR3 region: CAISEFGQGGTEAFF. Written as DNA, the CDR3 is TGTGCCATCAGTGAGTTTGGACAGGGTGGGACTGAAGCTTTCTTT.

This clonotype occurred a few times. This rearrangement joins TRBV10-3 to TRBJ2-7; 11 nucleotides align to TRBD2. Germline V gene lookup returns CDR1 ENHRY and CDR2 SYGVKD. CDR3 length equals 16 residues. Trimming cost V 4 bases and J 3 bases; bases outside gene matches: 8. The CDR3 region has the DNA TGTGCCATCAGTGGAGTAGCGGGAGGGAGGGACTACGAGCAGTACTTC. Translating gives CAISGVAGGRDYEQYF.

The chain joins TRBV29-1 to TRBJ2-5, with D maybe TRBD2 (7 bases). CDR1 SQVTM and CDR2 ANQGSEA come from the germline V gene. This CDR3 spans 13 amino acids. V lost 5 bases and J lost 4, with 14 bases in between. CDR3: CSVSRGAGETQYF. The CDR3 DNA sequence: TGCAGCGTTTCCCGGGGGGCTGGAGAGACCCAGTACTTC.

This CDR3 is CASSEGQGRQYF. The CDR3 region has the DNA TGTGCCAGCAGCGAGGGACAGGGGAGGCAGTATTTT. This chain connects TRBV6-2 or TRBV6-3 to TRBJ2-3; 10 bases match TRBD1. The V gene's germline CDR1 is MNHEY and CDR2 SVGEGT. The ends lost 6 bases at V and 11 bases at J; junction bases unmatched: 5. CDR3 length equals 12 residues.

This clonotype has just a few counts. The chain combines TRBV7-2 with TRBJ2-7, with 8 bases matching TRBD1. The length of the CDR3 is 15 residues. Germline V gene sequence: CDR1 SGHTA, CDR2 FQGNSA. V lost 2 bases, J lost 3 bases, and 6 bases stayed unmatched. As DNA, the CDR3 is TGTGCCAGCAGCTTACGGCAGGGGGCTAACTACGAGCAGTACTTC. Residues: CASSLRQGANYEQYF.

The sample holds a few counts of this clonotype. The chain recombines TRBV6-5 with TRBJ2-3, with unresolved D. Germline CDR1 reads MNHEY; CDR2 reads SVGAGI. The CDR3 extends over 13 amino acids. Trimming left V 2 bases short and J 3 bases short, with 6 bases between. The DNA of the CDR3 is TGTGCCAGCAGTTACCAGTGGACAGATACGCAGTATTTT. Translated: CASSYQWTDTQYF.

V gene TRBV7-9 combines with J gene TRBJ2-7, with D maybe TRBD2 (6 bases). V was trimmed by 3 bases and J by 5 bases, leaving 20 bases between them. Germline CDR1 and CDR2: SEHNR and FQNEAQ (reference sequence). The CDR3 is 16 residues long. Here the CDR3 DNA reads TGTGCCAGCAGCTTCCGGACCCGAAGGGAGGAGAACGAGCAGTACTTC. It yields the protein CASSFRTRREENEQYF.

This clonotype was counted only a few times. The chain joins TRBV14 to TRBJ1-2; possible D gene TRBD1, 5 bases. The CDR3 runs 14 residues. Germline V gene data show CDR1 as SGHDN and CDR2 as FVKESK. V was trimmed by 0 bases and J by 7 bases, leaving 12 bases between them. CDR3 coding DNA: TGTGCCAGCAGCCAAGATGTAGGGGTCGGTGGCTACACCTTC. It encodes CASSQDVGVGGYTF.

The rearrangement links TRBV25-1 to TRBJ2-4; TRBD2 aligns across 11 bases. The CDR3 is 15 residues long. Germline values: CDR1 MGHDK, CDR2 SYGVNS. V lost 1 base and J lost 13; bases outside the gene matches: 9. DNA for the CDR3: TGTGCCAGCAGTGAATCGTCTAGCGGGAGGAGAGAGCAGTACTTC. Translated, it gives CASSESSSGRREQYF.